The rows below give T cell receptor beta chains drawn from one sample of a study of cytomegalovirus exposure and HLA in healthy donors. Profiling relied on immunoSEQ multiplex PCR, and the TCRdb table lists in-frame clones only, not all of them. There are about 93,000 clones in the sample; under 85% occur only once, and roughly 1.9% lies in the top ten. The sample consisted of PBMCs. The receptors shown here come from a boy younger than 18 in good health and CMV-seronegative. Both conserved end residues are part of each CDR3. D genes are given only for firm matches. Clone sizes are given selectively: once, few, many, or a class where the clone is expanded.

d_gene: NA
abundance: NA
v_gene: TRBV9
CDR3aa: CASSPWSDEVNEQFF

d_gene: NA
abundance: NA
v_gene: TRBV6-6
CDR3aa: CASSPLSEQYF

d_gene: TRBD1
abundance: NA
v_gene: TRBV5-1
CDR3aa: CASRRDRIYEQYF

d_gene: NA
abundance: NA
v_gene: TRBV4-3
CDR3aa: CASSPQGRGTDTQYF

d_gene: TRBD1
abundance: NA
v_gene: TRBV9
CDR3aa: CASSTDRGNTYEQYF

d_gene: TRBD2
abundance: NA
v_gene: TRBV4-1
CDR3aa: CASSPEGLAGAGETQYF

d_gene: TRBD1
abundance: NA
v_gene: TRBV6-5
CDR3aa: CASSRQGWETQYF

d_gene: TRBD1
abundance: NA
v_gene: TRBV10-2
CDR3aa: CASSEIEGASNQPQHF

d_gene: NA
abundance: NA
v_gene: TRBV6-1
CDR3aa: CATKRGGPGTGELFF

d_gene: NA
abundance: NA
v_gene: TRBV6-1
CDR3aa: CASSETVEGTTEAFF

d_gene: NA
abundance: few
v_gene: TRBV6-1
CDR3aa: CASSALEKLFF

d_gene: NA
abundance: once
v_gene: TRBV27
CDR3aa: CASSFDRQETQYF

d_gene: TRBD1
abundance: NA
v_gene: TRBV7-8
CDR3aa: CASSLVGDSLKLFF

d_gene: NA
abundance: NA
v_gene: TRBV9
CDR3aa: CASSLTGSKGTEAFF

d_gene: TRBD1
abundance: NA
v_gene: TRBV30
CDR3aa: CAWSNRGGNTEAFF

d_gene: NA
abundance: NA
v_gene: TRBV9
CDR3aa: CASSTTTAGEAFF

d_gene: TRBD1
abundance: NA
v_gene: TRBV5-4
CDR3aa: CASSWGQGYEQYF

d_gene: NA
abundance: NA
v_gene: TRBV7-7
CDR3aa: CASSHSADRFQETQYF

d_gene: TRBD2
abundance: NA
v_gene: TRBV6-4
CDR3aa: CASSETSGGNNEQFF

d_gene: NA
abundance: NA
v_gene: TRBV7-9
CDR3aa: CASTSLRGSNTGELFF

d_gene: NA
abundance: NA
v_gene: TRBV7-8
CDR3aa: CASSLWGGQPQHF

d_gene: TRBD2
abundance: NA
v_gene: TRBV5-1
CDR3aa: CASSVGGRYNEQFF

d_gene: NA
abundance: NA
v_gene: TRBV4-1
CDR3aa: CASSQAGVGTGELFF

d_gene: TRBD1
abundance: few
v_gene: TRBV6-6
CDR3aa: CASTGRTGGTEAFF

d_gene: TRBD2
abundance: NA
v_gene: TRBV7-6
CDR3aa: CASSLRLAENTGELFF

d_gene: NA
abundance: once
v_gene: TRBV29-1
CDR3aa: CSVERFGRGPGDTQYF

d_gene: TRBD1
abundance: NA
v_gene: TRBV4-3
CDR3aa: CASSQDALDRKAFF

d_gene: TRBD2
abundance: NA
v_gene: TRBV7-2
CDR3aa: CASSLASGSGYEQYF

d_gene: NA
abundance: NA
v_gene: TRBV6-6
CDR3aa: CASSQGQGGSYEQYF

d_gene: TRBD1
abundance: NA
v_gene: TRBV29-1
CDR3aa: CSVGTGGRTDTQYF

d_gene: NA
abundance: NA
v_gene: TRBV10-3
CDR3aa: CAIKQDSSYEQYF